The entry below gives a single TCR beta chain sequence along with its context. Its matching antigen is unknown. Sequenced by immunoSEQ multiplex PCR; TCRdb stores in-frame clones only, minus some. The table includes 200,000 to 250,000 clones, roughly 88% detected once. The donors were part of the approximately 120-subject validation cohort, which stood apart from the approximately 670-subject first cohort. This sample stems from a study of cytomegalovirus exposure and HLA in healthy donors. Study-level findings and limits: First-cohort TCR clusters tended to co-occur in the 90 to 150 validation repertoires, a later analysis found. Some 150 TCR beta chains were listed as cytomegalovirus-associated. It was confirmed in vitro that a few of the CMV-associated chains were specific for CMV antigens.

V was trimmed by 7 bases and J by 0 bases, leaving 13 bases between them. The germline CDR1 and CDR2 sequences are SNHLY and FYNNEI. The CDR3 totals 14 residues. The chain employs TRBV2 and TRBJ2-7, with D unresolved. Sequenced: PBMCs. The sequence derives from a woman aged 25 to 39 in good health and CMV-seropositive. The CDR3 spells CASTRDSTSYEQYF. The CDR3 DNA sequence: TGTGCCAGCACTAGAGATTCGACCTCCTACGAGCAGTACTTC. Using reference TRBV2 and TRBJ2-7 for the parts outside the CDR3, the full variable domain is EPEVTQTPSHQVTQMGQEVILRCVPISNHLYFYWYRQILGQKVEFLVSFYNNEISEKSEIFDDQFSVERPDGSNFTLKIRSTKLEDSAMYFCASTRDSTSYEQYFGPGTRLTVT.